The source of this TCR beta chain is a study of TIL therapy for anti-PD-1-resistant metastatic lung cancer. Study in general: Half of patients were current or former smokers. By whole-exome sequencing, median non-synonymous tumor mutation burden was approximately 1.6 mutations per megabase. Overall study results and limits: The baseline peripheral repertoire was partially replaced by infused TIL clonotypes that later decayed.

As for this clone: Its antigen is unknown.

This was the immunoSEQ v3 assay. Assay used: immunoSEQ multiplex PCR; TCRdb lists only in-frame clones, some missing. The table lists more than 50,000 clones, around 86% of them singletons. Time point indicated: pre-treatment sample, taken before nivolumab and TIL therapy. Enrollment ran from October 2017 to early 2020. This CDR3 comprises 16 residues. CDR1 and CDR2 (germline): SGHTA, FQGTGA. Trimming cost V 0 bases and J 4 bases; bases outside gene matches: 7. This specimen consisted of blood, obtained at baseline. This TCR was recovered from a person between 25 and 79 years old with non-small cell lung cancer. The chain links TRBV7-3 to TRBJ2-5, with 8 bases fitting TRBD2. The CDR3, as DNA: TGTGCCAGCAGCTTAACGGGCGGGGGGAACGGAGAGACCCAGTACTTC. It specifies CASSLTGGGNGETQYF.